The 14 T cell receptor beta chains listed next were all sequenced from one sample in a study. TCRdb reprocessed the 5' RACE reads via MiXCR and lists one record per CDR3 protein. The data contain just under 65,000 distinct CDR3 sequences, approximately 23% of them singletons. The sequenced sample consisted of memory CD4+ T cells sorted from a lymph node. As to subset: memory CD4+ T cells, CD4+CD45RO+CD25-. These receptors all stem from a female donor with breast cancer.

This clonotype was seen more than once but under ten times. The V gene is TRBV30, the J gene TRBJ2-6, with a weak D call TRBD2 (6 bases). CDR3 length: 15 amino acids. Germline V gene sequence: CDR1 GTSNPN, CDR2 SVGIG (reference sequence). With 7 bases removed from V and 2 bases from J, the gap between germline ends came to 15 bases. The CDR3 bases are TGTGCCTTGACTAGGGGAGGCGCTGGGGCCAACGTCCTGACTTTC. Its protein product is CALTRGGAGANVLTF.

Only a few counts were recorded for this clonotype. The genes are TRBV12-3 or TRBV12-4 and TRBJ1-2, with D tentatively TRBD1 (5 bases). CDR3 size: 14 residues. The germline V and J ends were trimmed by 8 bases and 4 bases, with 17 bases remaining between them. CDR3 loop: CASLRDGFSYGYTF. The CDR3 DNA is TGTGCCAGCCTCCGGGACGGATTCTCCTATGGCTACACCTTC.

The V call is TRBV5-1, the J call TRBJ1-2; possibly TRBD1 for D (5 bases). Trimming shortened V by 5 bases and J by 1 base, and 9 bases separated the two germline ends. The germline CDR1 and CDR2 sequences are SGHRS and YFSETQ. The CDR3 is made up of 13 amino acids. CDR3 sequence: CASSRDSNYGYTF. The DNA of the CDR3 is TGCGCCAGCAGTAGAGACAGTAACTATGGCTACACCTTC.

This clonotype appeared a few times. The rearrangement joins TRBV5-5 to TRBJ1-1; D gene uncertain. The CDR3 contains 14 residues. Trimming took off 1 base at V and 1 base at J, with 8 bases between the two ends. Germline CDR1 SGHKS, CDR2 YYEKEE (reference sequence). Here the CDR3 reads CASSLYSGNTEAFF. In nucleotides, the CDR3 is TGTGCCAGCAGCTTGTATTCGGGGAACACTGAAGCTTTCTTT.

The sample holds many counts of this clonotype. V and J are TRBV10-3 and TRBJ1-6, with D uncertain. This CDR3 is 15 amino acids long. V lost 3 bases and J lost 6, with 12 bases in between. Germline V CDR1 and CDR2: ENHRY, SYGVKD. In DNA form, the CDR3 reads TGTGCCATCAGTGAAGTCGCAGGATCTAATTCACCCCTCCACTTT. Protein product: CAISEVAGSNSPLHF.

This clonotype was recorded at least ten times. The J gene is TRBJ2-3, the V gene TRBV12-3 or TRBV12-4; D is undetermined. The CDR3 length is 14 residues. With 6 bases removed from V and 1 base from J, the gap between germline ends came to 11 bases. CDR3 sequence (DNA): TGTGCCAGCAGCCAGACGGCCCGCACAGATACGCAGTATTTT. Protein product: CASSQTARTDTQYF.

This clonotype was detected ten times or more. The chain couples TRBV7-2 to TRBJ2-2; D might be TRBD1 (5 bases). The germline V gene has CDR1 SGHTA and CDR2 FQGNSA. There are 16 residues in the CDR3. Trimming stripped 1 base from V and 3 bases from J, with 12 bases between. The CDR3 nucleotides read TGTGCCAGCAGCTTAGTAGGGGTGGGATACACCGGGGAGCTGTTTTTT. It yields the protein CASSLVGVGYTGELFF. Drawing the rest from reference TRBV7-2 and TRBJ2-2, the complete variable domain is GAGVSQSPSNKVTEKGKDVELRCDPISGHTALYWYRQSLGQGLEFLIYFQGNSAPDKSGLPSDRFSAERTGGSVSTLTIQRTQQEDSAVYLCASSLVGVGYTGELFFGEGSRLTVL.

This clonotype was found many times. CDR3 coding DNA: TGCAGTGCCTTGGAGGGGGGCCCTCATGGCTACACCTTC. As protein: CSALEGGPHGYTF. This chain connects TRBV20-1 to TRBJ1-2; tentatively, D is TRBD1 (6 bases). V was shortened by 6 bases and J by 6 bases, with 17 bases between the two germline ends. The CDR3 spans 13 residues. Germline-derived CDR1 and CDR2 are DFQATT and SNEGSKA (reference sequence).

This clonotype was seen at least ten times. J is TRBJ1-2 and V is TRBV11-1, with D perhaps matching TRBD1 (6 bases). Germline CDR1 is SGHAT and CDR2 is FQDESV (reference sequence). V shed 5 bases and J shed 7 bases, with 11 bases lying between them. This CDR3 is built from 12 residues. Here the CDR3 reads CASSGGGPGYTF. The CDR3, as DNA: TGTGCCAGCAGCGGAGGGGGACCTGGCTACACCTTC.

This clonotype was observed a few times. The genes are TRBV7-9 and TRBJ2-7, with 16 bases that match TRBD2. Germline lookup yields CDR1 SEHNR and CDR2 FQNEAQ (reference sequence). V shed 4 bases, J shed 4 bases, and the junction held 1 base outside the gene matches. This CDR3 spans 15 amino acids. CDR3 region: CASSSGLAGGYEQYF. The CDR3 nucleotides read TGTGCCAGCAGCTCGGGACTAGCGGGAGGGTACGAGCAGTACTTC.

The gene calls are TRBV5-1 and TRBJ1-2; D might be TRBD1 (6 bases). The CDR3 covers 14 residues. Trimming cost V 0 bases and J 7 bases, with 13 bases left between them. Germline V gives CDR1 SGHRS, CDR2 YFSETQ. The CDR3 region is CASSLEGELGGYTF. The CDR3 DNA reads TGCGCCAGCAGCTTGGAGGGGGAGCTGGGTGGCTACACCTTC.

CDR3 DNA sequence: TGTGCCAGCAGCCCCCCCGGGACAGGGGGTGGCTACACCTTC. This gives the protein CASSPPGTGGGYTF. The V call is TRBV7-3, the J call TRBJ1-2; 11 bases fit TRBD1. J lost 7 bases, V lost 5 bases, and 6 bases had no gene match. The CDR3 sequence is 14 residues long. Germline values: CDR1 SGHTA, CDR2 FQGTGA. Variable domain in full (rest from reference TRBV7-3 and TRBJ1-2): GAGVSQTPSNKVTEKGKYVELRCDPISGHTALYWYRQSLGQGPEFLIYFQGTGAADDSGLPNDRFFAVRPEGSVSTLKIQRTERGDSAVYLCASSPPGTGGGYTFGSGTRLTVV.

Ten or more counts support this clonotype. The CDR3 region is CASSQDRDRPGANVLTF. CDR3 bases: TGCGCCAGCAGCCAAGATCGGGACAGGCCTGGGGCCAACGTCCTGACTTTC. This chain connects TRBV4-1 to TRBJ2-6, with 8 bases that match TRBD1. This CDR3 is built from 17 residues. Germline V gives CDR1 MGHRA, CDR2 YSYEKL. V trimming: 0 bases; J trimming: 2 bases; junction bases outside the gene matches: 3.

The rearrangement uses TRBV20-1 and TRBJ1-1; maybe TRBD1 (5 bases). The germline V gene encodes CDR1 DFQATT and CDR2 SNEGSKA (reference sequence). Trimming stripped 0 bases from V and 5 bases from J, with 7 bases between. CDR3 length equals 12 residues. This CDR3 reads CSARERGTEAFF. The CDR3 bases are TGCAGTGCTAGAGAGAGGGGAACTGAAGCTTTCTTT.